These 23 T cell receptor beta chains originate from one sample sequenced in a study of beta chain features in type 1 diabetes (dated by TCRdb to about 2018). Library preparation used the immunoSEQ multiplex PCR assay. All of the isolated RNA was reverse transcribed with the High Capacity cDNA Reverse Transcription Kit, so expressed TCRB transcripts were sequenced. Drawn from immuneACCESS, this table holds only the in-frame rearrangements with V and J called that TCRdb kept. Clones are partly lost; checked studies trace under half to an unresolved V gene and leave the rest unexplained. The sample table shows hundreds of thousands of clones, and about 16% are seen once. The ten biggest clones cover around 0.1% of the sample. The sample taken for sequencing was naive CD4+ T cells from blood. This specimen's cell subset or site label, interpreted: true naive CD4+ T cells. These TCRs come from a man younger than 35 in good health.

This clone was picked up a small number of times. This sequence joins TRBV4-2 and TRBJ2-1; TRBD2 matches at 11 bases. From germline, CDR1 is LGHNA and CDR2 YNFKEQ. The CDR3 covers 16 residues. Unmatched junction bases numbered 5, after V lost 2 bases and J lost 5 bases. The CDR3 DNA reads TGTGCCAGCAGCCAACCATCTAGCGGGAGGAACAATGAGCAGTTCTTC. Protein product: CASSQPSSGRNNEQFF.

The chain carries TRBV15 and TRBJ2-7; 7 positions match TRBD1. With 6 bases clipped from V and 2 bases from J, the junction kept 4 bases outside the gene matches. In germline, CDR1 is LNHNV, CDR2 YYDKDF (reference sequence). The CDR3 runs to 13 residues. CDR3 nucleotide sequence: TGTGCCACCAGTAAGACAGGGCCCTACGAGCAGTACTTC. This encodes CATSKTGPYEQYF.

The chain is built from TRBV28 and TRBJ2-1, with 9 bases fitting TRBD1. Germline trimming cut 5 bases from V and 7 bases from J; bases unmatched to any gene: 12. The CDR3 covers 16 residues. CDR1 and CDR2 (germline): MDHEN, SYDVKM. The CDR3 spells CASSILRDRVWNEQFF. The CDR3 nucleotides are TGTGCCAGCAGTATACTCCGGGACAGGGTGTGGAATGAGCAGTTCTTC.

This clone has more than one count but fewer than ten. J is TRBJ2-7 and V is TRBV5-1; 13 bases are a match to TRBD2. Germline-derived CDR1 and CDR2 are SGHRS and YFSETQ. J gave up 0 bases and V 4 bases, and 7 bases lay outside the gene matches. CDR3 size: 17 residues. CDR3 nucleotides: TGCGCCAGCAGCAGGGGACTAGCGGGGCTAAGCTCCTACGAGCAGTACTTC. Translation gives CASSRGLAGLSSYEQYF.

V usage is TRBV7-2 and J usage is TRBJ1-1; no definite D call. The CDR3 consists of 13 residues. CDR1 and CDR2 from the germline V gene are SGHTA and FQGNSA. V was pared by 6 bases and J by 4 bases, with 12 bases between. CDR3 region: CASRSTYPTEAFF. The DNA for the CDR3 is TGTGCCAGCAGATCAACGTACCCCACTGAAGCTTTCTTT.

This clone was seen only a few times. This chain connects TRBV10-3 to TRBJ2-2; TRBD1 aligns across 8 bases. This CDR3 has 13 amino acids. Germline V gene sequence: CDR1 ENHRY, CDR2 SYGVKD. Trimming cost V 9 bases and J 6 bases; bases outside gene matches: 6. DNA for the CDR3: TGTGCCATACAGGGGGTTAGATCCGGGGAGCTGTTTTTT. Protein: CAIQGVRSGELFF.

The chain joins TRBV6-5 to TRBJ2-1; perhaps TRBD2 as D (5 bases). The V end lost 7 bases, the J end lost 7 bases, and 14 bases lay between the germline ends. This CDR3 region has 13 residues. CDR1 and CDR2 from the germline V gene are MNHEY and SVGAGI. As DNA, the CDR3 is TGTGCCAGCATGCGAGAGGGTCGGAATGAGCAGTTCTTC. Encoded protein: CASMREGRNEQFF.

This clone was recorded a few times. J is TRBJ2-1 and V is TRBV5-1; D possibly uses TRBD1 or TRBD2 (5 bases each). Trimming cost V 1 base and J 0 bases, with 11 bases left between them. The germline gives CDR1 SGHRS, CDR2 YFSETQ. This CDR3 is 16 amino acids long. CDR3 nucleotides: TGCGCCAGCAGCTTGCTTCCAGGGAGCTCCTACAATGAGCAGTTCTTC. It encodes CASSLLPGSSYNEQFF. Full variable domain (missing parts from reference TRBV5-1 and TRBJ2-1): KAGVTQTPRYLIKTRGQQVTLSCSPISGHRSVSWYQQTPGQGLQFLFEYFSETQRNKGNFPGRFSGRQFSNSRSEMNVSTLELGDSALYLCASSLLPGSSYNEQFFGPGTRLTVL.

Note on this clone: Other DNA sequences in this specimen translate into the identical CDR3. The chain carries TRBV7-2 and TRBJ2-5; D gene unclear. V was pared by 2 bases and J by 3 bases, with 7 bases between. The germline V gene has CDR1 SGHTA and CDR2 FQGNSA. There are 13 residues in the CDR3. The CDR3, as DNA: TGTGCCAGCAGCTTACGACTGAAAGAGACCCAGTACTTC. It specifies CASSLRLKETQYF. Together with reference TRBV7-2 and TRBJ2-5, the CDR3 gives the full variable domain: GAGVSQSPSNKVTEKGKDVELRCDPISGHTALYWYRQSLGQGLEFLIYFQGNSAPDKSGLPSDRFSAERTGGSVSTLTIQRTQQEDSAVYLCASSLRLKETQYFGPGTRLLVL.

This clone has only a few counts. A read error may produce the germline difference seen at one junction end. The CDR3 DNA reads as TGTGCCATCAGCCCGACCCTCTTC. Protein sequence: CAISPTLF. V gene TRBV10-3 combines with J gene TRBJ1-2; D gene unclear. This CDR3 spans 8 amino acids. Germline CDR1 reads ENHRY; CDR2 reads SYGVKD.

The gene calls are TRBV28 and TRBJ2-5; TRBD1 might be the D (6 bases). Germline assignment: CDR1 MDHEN and CDR2 SYDVKM. V was shortened by 6 bases and J by 4 bases, with 18 bases between the two germline ends. The CDR3 runs 15 residues. The DNA for the CDR3 is TGTGCCAGCAGAAAAGACAGGCCCAGCAGAGAGACCCAGTACTTC. This codes for CASRKDRPSRETQYF. Full variable domain (missing parts from reference TRBV28 and TRBJ2-5): DVKVTQSSRYLVKRTGEKVFLECVQDMDHENMFWYRQDPGLGLRLIYFSYDVKMKEKGDIPEGYSVSREKKERFSLILESASTNQTSMYLCASRKDRPSRETQYFGPGTRLLVL.

The gene calls are TRBV4-3 and TRBJ2-1; 10 positions agree with TRBD2. The CDR3 is 14 amino acids. Germline assignment: CDR1 LGHNA and CDR2 YSLEER. Trimming cost V 0 bases and J 9 bases; bases outside gene matches: 2. CDR3 protein: CASSQDPSGSEQFF. The DNA of the CDR3 is TGCGCCAGCAGCCAAGACCCTAGCGGGAGTGAGCAGTTCTTC.

V is TRBV25-1 and J is TRBJ2-5; TRBD2 agrees at 7 bases. V lost 3 bases to trimming and J lost 5 bases; unmatched junction nucleotides: 15. Per the germline V gene, CDR1 is MGHDK and CDR2 is SYGVNS. This CDR3 comprises 17 residues. The CDR3 DNA follows: TGTGCCAGCAGTGATAGGGGAGATTCGGGAGGAAGGGAGACCCAGTACTTC. Amino acid sequence: CASSDRGDSGGRETQYF.

This clone was seen a handful of times. The chain carries TRBV2 and TRBJ1-6, with D possibly being TRBD1 (6 bases). The CDR3 has 14 amino acids. Germline V CDR1 and CDR2: SNHLY, FYNNEI. Trimming left V 6 bases short and J 6 bases short, with 12 bases between. The CDR3 nucleotides read TGTGCCAGCAGGTCAGGGGCAGGTAATTCACCCCTCCACTTT. Translated, it gives CASRSGAGNSPLHF.

Only a few counts were recorded for this clone. In the same sample, other DNA sequences code for this CDR3. This sequence joins TRBV5-1 and TRBJ1-1; D is ambiguous. Germline V gene sequence: CDR1 SGHRS, CDR2 YFSETQ. The V and J ends lost 2 bases and 1 base respectively, with 9 bases between them. The CDR3 runs to 14 residues. The CDR3 DNA reads TGCGCCAGCAGCTTTGGAGGGCCGAACACTGAAGCTTTCTTT. Residues: CASSFGGPNTEAFF.

V and J are TRBV10-2 and TRBJ2-7; the match to TRBD1 covers 8 bases. The CDR3 totals 17 residues. Trimming took 7 bases from V and 0 from J; bases not matched to a gene: 14. Germline-derived CDR1 and CDR2 are WSHSY and SAAADI. CDR3 sequence (DNA): TGCGCCAGCAATGACAGGGCGGGGACAGGAGCCTCCTACGAGCAGTACTTC. This gives the protein CASNDRAGTGASYEQYF.

This clone came up a few times. The chain couples TRBV4-2 to TRBJ2-1; 15 nucleotides match TRBD2. V lost 1 base and J lost 9; bases outside the gene matches: 10. The CDR3 length is 18 residues. From germline, CDR1 is LGHNA and CDR2 YNFKEQ. The CDR3 DNA follows: TGTGCCAGCAGCCAAGCGGCCGGGACTAGCGGGAGGTTTGGTGAGCAGTTCTTC. Translation gives CASSQAAGTSGRFGEQFF.

The V gene is TRBV9, the J gene TRBJ2-1, with D maybe TRBD2 (6 bases). V shed 0 bases and J shed 7 bases, with 17 bases lying between them. The CDR3 extends over 16 amino acids. Germline loops: CDR1 SGDLS, CDR2 YYNGEE. CDR3 sequence: CASSVALGRSRNEQFF. CDR3 nucleotide sequence: TGTGCCAGCAGCGTAGCACTCGGGAGATCACGGAATGAGCAGTTCTTC.

This clone was detected only a few times. The genes are TRBV4-1 and TRBJ1-5, with D maybe TRBD1 (6 bases). The V gene's germline CDR1 is MGHRA and CDR2 YSYEKL. V lost 0 bases to trimming and J lost 3 bases, with 12 bases between them. The CDR3 extends over 16 amino acids. CDR3 DNA: TGCGCCAGCAGCCAAGATCCTACAGGGTACAATCAGCCCCAGCATTTT. This encodes CASSQDPTGYNQPQHF.

The rearrangement links TRBV5-1 to TRBJ1-2; no firm D call. This CDR3 region has 15 residues. The ends were cut back, 3 bases at V and 5 bases at J, with 17 bases in the middle. Looked up from germline, CDR1 is SGHRS and CDR2 is YFSETQ. The CDR3 coding sequence is TGCGCCAGCAGCTCGACCGGGAGGCCCCAGTATGGCTACACCTTC. Protein: CASSSTGRPQYGYTF.

J is TRBJ1-1 and V is TRBV6-5, with TRBD1 as a possible D gene (6 bases). Germline V gives CDR1 MNHEY, CDR2 SVGAGI. The germline V and J ends were trimmed by 2 bases and 2 bases, with 9 bases remaining between them. The CDR3 length is 14 residues. CDR3 in amino acids: CASSYPGGNTEAFF. The CDR3 DNA follows: TGTGCCAGCAGTTACCCGGGGGGCAACACTGAAGCTTTCTTT.

This clone has a handful of counts. The J gene is TRBJ2-7, the V gene TRBV7-3; either TRBD1 or TRBD2 may fit D (6 bases each). The length of the CDR3 is 12 residues. The V gene lost 5 bases and the J gene lost 6 bases, with 11 bases spanning the gap. Germline V CDR1 and CDR2: SGHTA, FQGTGA. The CDR3 reads CASSVQGGEQYF. The CDR3 bases are TGTGCCAGCAGCGTACAGGGAGGCGAGCAGTACTTC.

The chain recombines TRBV4-3 with TRBJ2-3; 9 bases are shared with TRBD2. Germline-derived CDR1 and CDR2 are LGHNA and YSLEER. The ends lost 1 base at V and 11 bases at J; junction bases unmatched: 10. CDR3 length: 15 amino acids. CDR3 amino acids: CASSQGIISGGEQYF. CDR3 in DNA: TGCGCCAGCAGCCAAGGGATTATTAGCGGGGGTGAGCAGTATTTT.